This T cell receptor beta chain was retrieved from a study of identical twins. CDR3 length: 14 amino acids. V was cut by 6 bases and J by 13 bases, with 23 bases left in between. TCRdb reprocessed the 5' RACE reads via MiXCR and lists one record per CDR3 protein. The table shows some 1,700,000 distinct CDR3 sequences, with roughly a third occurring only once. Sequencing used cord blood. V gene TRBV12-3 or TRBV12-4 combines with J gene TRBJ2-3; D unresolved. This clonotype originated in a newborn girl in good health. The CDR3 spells CASSQTIGTDMEYF. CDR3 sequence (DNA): TGTGCCAGCAGCCAAACCATCGGAACAGATATGGAGTATTTT.